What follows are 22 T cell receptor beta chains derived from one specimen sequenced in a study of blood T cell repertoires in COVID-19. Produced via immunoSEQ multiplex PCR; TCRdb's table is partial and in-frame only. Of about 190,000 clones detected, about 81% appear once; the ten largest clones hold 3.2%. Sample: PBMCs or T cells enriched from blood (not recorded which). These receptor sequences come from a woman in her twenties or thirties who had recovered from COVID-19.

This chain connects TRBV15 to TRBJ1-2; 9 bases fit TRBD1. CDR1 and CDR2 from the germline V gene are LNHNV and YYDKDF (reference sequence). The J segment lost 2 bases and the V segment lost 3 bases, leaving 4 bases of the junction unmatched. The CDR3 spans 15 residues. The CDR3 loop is CATSSRDRENYGYTF. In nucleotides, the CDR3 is TGTGCCACCAGCAGTAGGGACAGGGAAAACTATGGCTACACCTTC.

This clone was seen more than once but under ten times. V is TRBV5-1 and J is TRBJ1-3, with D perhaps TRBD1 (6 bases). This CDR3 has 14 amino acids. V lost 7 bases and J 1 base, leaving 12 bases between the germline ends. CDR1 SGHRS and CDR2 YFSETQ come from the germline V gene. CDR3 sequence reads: CASRKQGSGNTIYF. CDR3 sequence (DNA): TGCGCCAGCCGTAAACAGGGATCTGGAAACACCATATATTTT.

The CDR3 DNA reads TGCGCCAGCAGCCAACCCCGGAGCAAGGGGAACATTCAGTACTTC. Amino acids: CASSQPRSKGNIQYF. The rearrangement joins TRBV4-1 to TRBJ2-4; TRBD1 might be the D (5 bases). V gave up 2 bases and J gave up 7 bases, with 15 bases separating them. This CDR3 is built from 15 residues. In germline, CDR1 is MGHRA, CDR2 YSYEKL.

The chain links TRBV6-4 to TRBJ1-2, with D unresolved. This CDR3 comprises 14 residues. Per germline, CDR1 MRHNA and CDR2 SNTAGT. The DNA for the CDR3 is TGTGCTCCCAGCGGCGGGATCTTGGATTATGGCTACACCTTC. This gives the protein CAPSGGILDYGYTF.

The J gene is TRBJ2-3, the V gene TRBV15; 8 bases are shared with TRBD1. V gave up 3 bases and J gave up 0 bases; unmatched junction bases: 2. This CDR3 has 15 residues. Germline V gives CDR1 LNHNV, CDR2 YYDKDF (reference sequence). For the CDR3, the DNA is TGTGCCACCAGCAGCTGGACAGGGAGCACAGATACGCAGTATTTT. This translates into CATSSWTGSTDTQYF.

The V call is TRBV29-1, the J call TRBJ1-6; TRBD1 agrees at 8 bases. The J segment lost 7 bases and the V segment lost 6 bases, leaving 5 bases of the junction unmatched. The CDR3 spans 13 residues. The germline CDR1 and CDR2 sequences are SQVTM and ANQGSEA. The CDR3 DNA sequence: TGCAGCGTCCGACAGGGGTTGAATTCACCCCTCCACTTT. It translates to CSVRQGLNSPLHF.

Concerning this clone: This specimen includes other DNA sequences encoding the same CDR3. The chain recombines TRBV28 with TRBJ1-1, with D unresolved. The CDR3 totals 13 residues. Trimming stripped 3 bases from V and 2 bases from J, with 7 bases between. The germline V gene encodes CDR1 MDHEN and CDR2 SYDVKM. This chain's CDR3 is CASSFNRNTEAFF. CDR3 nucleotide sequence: TGTGCCAGCAGTTTTAACAGAAACACTGAAGCTTTCTTT.

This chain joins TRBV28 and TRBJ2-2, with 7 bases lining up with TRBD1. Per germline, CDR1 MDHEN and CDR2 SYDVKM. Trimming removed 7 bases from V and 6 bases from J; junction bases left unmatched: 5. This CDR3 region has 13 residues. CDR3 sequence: CASIGQVPGELFF. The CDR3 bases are TGTGCCAGCATCGGACAGGTTCCCGGGGAGCTGTTTTTT.

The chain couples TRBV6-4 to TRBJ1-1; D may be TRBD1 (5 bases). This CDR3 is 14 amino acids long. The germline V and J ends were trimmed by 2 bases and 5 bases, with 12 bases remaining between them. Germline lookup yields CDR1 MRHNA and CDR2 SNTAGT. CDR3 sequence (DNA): TGTGCCAGCAGTGACGCAGGGAAGAGTACTGAAGCTTTCTTT. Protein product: CASSDAGKSTEAFF.

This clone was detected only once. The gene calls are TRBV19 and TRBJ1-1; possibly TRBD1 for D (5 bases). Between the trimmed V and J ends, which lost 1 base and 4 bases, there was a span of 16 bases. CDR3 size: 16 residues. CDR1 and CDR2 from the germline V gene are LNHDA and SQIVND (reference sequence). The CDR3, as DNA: TGTGCCAGTAGTATAGCCCAGGGAGGGAGAGCCACTGAAGCTTTCTTT. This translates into CASSIAQGGRATEAFF.

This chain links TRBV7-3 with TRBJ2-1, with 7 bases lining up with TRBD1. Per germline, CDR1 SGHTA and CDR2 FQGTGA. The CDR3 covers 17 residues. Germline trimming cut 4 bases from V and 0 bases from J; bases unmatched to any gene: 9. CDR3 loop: CASSSRGGASSYNEQFF. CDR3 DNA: TGTGCCAGCAGCTCCCGAGGGGGCGCTAGCTCCTACAATGAGCAGTTCTTC.

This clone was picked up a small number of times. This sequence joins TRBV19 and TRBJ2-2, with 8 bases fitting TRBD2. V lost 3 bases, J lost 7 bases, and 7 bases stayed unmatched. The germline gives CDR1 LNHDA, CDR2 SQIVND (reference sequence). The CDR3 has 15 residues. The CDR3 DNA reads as TGTGCCAGTAGTATTCCCGGGGGGGCAAGCGGGGAGCTGTTTTTT. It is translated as CASSIPGGASGELFF.

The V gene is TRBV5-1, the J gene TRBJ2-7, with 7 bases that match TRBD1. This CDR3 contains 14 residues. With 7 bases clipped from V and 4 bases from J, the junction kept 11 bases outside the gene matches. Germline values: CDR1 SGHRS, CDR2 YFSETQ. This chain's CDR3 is CASGNGQAIYEQYF. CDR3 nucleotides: TGCGCCAGCGGGAATGGACAGGCCATTTACGAGCAGTACTTC.

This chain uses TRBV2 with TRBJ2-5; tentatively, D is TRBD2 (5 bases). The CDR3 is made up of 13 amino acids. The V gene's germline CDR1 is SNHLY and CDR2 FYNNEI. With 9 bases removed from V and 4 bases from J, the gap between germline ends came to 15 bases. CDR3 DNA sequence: TGTGCCAGTTGGACCGGCGGAGGAGAGACCCAGTACTTC. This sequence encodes CASWTGGGETQYF.

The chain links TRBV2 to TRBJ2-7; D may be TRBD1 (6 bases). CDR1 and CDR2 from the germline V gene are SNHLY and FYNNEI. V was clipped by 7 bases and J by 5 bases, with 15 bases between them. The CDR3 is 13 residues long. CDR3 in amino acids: CASKRRGMNEQYF. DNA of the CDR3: TGTGCCAGCAAGCGCAGGGGAATGAACGAGCAGTACTTC.

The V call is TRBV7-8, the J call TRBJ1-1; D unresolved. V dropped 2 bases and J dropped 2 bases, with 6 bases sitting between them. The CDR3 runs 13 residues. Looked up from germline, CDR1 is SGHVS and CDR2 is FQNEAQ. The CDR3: CASSLTENTEAFF. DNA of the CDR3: TGTGCCAGCAGCTTAACAGAAAACACTGAAGCTTTCTTT.

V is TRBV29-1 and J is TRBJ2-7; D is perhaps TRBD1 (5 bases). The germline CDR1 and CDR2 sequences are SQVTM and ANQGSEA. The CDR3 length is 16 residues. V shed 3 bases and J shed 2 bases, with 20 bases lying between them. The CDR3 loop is CSVEDRVGARPYEQYF. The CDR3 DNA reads TGCAGCGTTGAGGATAGGGTAGGGGCGCGACCCTACGAGCAGTACTTC.

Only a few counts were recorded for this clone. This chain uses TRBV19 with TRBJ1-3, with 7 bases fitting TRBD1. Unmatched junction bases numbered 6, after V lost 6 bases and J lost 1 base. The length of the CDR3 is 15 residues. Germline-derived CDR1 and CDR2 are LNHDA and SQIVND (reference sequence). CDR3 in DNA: TGTGCCAGTAGGATCGACAGGGTTTCTGGAAACACCATATATTTT. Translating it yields CASRIDRVSGNTIYF.

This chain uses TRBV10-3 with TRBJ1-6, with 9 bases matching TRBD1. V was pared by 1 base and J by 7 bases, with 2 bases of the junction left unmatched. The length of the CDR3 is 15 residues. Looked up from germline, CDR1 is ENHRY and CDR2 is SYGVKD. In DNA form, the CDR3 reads TGTGCCATCAGTGAGTTGGGACAGGGAAATTCACCCCTCCACTTT. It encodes CAISELGQGNSPLHF.

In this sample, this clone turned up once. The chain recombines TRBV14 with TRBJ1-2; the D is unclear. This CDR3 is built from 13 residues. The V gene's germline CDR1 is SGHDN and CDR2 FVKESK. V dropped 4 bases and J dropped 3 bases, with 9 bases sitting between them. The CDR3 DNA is TGTGCCAGCAGCCCAGTATCATACTATGGCTACACCTTC. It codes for CASSPVSYYGYTF.

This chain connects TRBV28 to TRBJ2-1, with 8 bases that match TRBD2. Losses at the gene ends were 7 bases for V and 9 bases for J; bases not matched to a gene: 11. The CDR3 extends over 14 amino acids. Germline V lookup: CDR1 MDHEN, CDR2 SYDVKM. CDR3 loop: CASNIGRAVFEQFF. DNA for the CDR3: TGTGCCAGCAACATCGGGAGGGCCGTTTTTGAGCAGTTCTTC. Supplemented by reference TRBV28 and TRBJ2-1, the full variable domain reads DVKVTQSSRYLVKRTGEKVFLECVQDMDHENMFWYRQDPGLGLRLIYFSYDVKMKEKGDIPEGYSVSREKKERFSLILESASTNQTSMYLCASNIGRAVFEQFFGPGTRLTVL.

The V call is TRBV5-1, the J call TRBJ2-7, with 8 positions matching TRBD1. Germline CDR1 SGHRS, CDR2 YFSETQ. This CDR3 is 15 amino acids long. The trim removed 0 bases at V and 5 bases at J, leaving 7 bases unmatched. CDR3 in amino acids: CASSLVPGQGDEQYF. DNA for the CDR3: TGCGCCAGCAGCTTGGTACCCGGACAGGGCGACGAGCAGTACTTC. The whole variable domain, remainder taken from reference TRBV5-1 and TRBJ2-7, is KAGVTQTPRYLIKTRGQQVTLSCSPISGHRSVSWYQQTPGQGLQFLFEYFSETQRNKGNFPGRFSGRQFSNSRSEMNVSTLELGDSALYLCASSLVPGQGDEQYFGPGTRLTVT.